This is a list of T cell receptor beta chains from one sample in a study of T cell repertoires in cytomegalovirus infection. Each CDR3 protein is one row after TCRdb ran MiXCR on the reads. This sample has around 770,000 distinct CDR3 sequences, with under 35% found just once. For these TCRs, the target antigens are not known. The source was cultured CD8+ T cells from PBMCs, collected from culture after CMV antigen stimulation. These receptors all stem from a human donor in good health (CMV status not recorded). Some clones in this sample may be carry-over from other donors' samples. The CDR3 runs from the conserved cysteine through the conserved F or W. Fields, in order: clone size, J gene, D gene, V gene, CDR3 protein, CDR3 DNA. D genes are given only for firm matches. Clone size, where shown, is once, few, many, or a class for clones that have expanded.

NA,TRBJ1-5,TRBD1,TRBV27,CASSLSRQGGQPQHF,TGTGCCAGCAGTTTATCTCGACAGGGGGGTCAGCCCCAGCATTTT
NA,TRBJ1-1,TRBD1,TRBV7-6,CASSSGQGLPEAFF,TGTGCCAGCAGCTCGGGACAGGGGTTGCCTGAAGCTTTCTTT
many,TRBJ2-7,NA,TRBV7-6,CASSPRGRMTYEQYF,TGTGCCAGCAGCCCCCGGGGCCGCATGACCTACGAGCAGTACTTC
NA,TRBJ1-5,NA,TRBV12-3/TRBV12-4,CASSLSQGYSNQPQHF,TGTGCCAGCAGTCTTAGTCAAGGATATAGCAATCAGCCCCAGCATTTT
NA,TRBJ2-5,TRBD1,TRBV7-6,CASSLILRTGGETQYF,TGTGCCAGCAGTCTCATCCTTCGGACAGGGGGAGAGACCCAGTACTTC
few,TRBJ1-2,NA,TRBV12-3/TRBV12-4,CASSFLPVESNYGYTF,TGTGCCAGCAGTTTTCTTCCGGTCGAGAGTAACTATGGCTACACCTTC
NA,TRBJ2-1,TRBD2,TRBV7-6,CASSPPSGPNLNEQFF,TGTGCCAGCAGCCCCCCTAGCGGACCGAACCTCAATGAGCAGTTCTTC
many,TRBJ2-7,NA,TRBV7-6,CASSLEMNYEQYF,TGTGCCAGCAGCTTAGAGATGAACTACGAGCAGTACTTC
many,TRBJ2-1,NA,TRBV7-8,CASSLYRANEQFF,TGTGCCAGCAGCTTATACAGGGCCAATGAGCAGTTCTTC
NA,TRBJ2-3,TRBD1,TRBV10-3,CAISRPDRGATDTQYF,TGTGCCATCAGTAGACCAGACAGGGGGGCCACAGATACGCAGTATTTT
NA,TRBJ1-2,NA,TRBV20-1,CSARAMPVVSNYGYTF,TGCAGTGCTAGAGCAATGCCGGTAGTGAGTAACTATGGCTACACCTTC
NA,TRBJ1-5,TRBD1,TRBV27,CASSPLGDRGPSGNQPQHF,TGTGCCAGCAGCCCCTTAGGGGACAGGGGGCCGAGTGGCAATCAGCCCCAGCATTTT
few,TRBJ1-1,NA,TRBV27,CASTYPPGRDHTNTEAFF,TGTGCCAGCACCTACCCCCCGGGCAGGGATCATACGAACACTGAAGCTTTCTTT
few,TRBJ1-1,NA,TRBV27,CASSLWAAQMNTEAFF,TGTGCCAGCAGTTTATGGGCAGCTCAGATGAACACTGAAGCTTTCTTT
few,TRBJ2-3,NA,TRBV7-9,CASSPQQVTDTQYF,TGTGCCAGCAGCCCACAACAAGTCACAGATACGCAGTATTTT
NA,TRBJ2-7,TRBD2,TRBV10-3,CAISGDGRWEQYF,TGTGCCATCAGTGGGGACGGGAGGTGGGAGCAGTACTTC
few,TRBJ1-4,NA,TRBV19,CASTTLTGREPKSDEKLFF,TGTGCCAGTACTACCTTGACAGGTCGGGAACCTAAATCGGATGAAAAACTGTTTTTT
NA,TRBJ1-2,NA,TRBV4-1,CASSQEAHYGYTF,TGCGCCAGCAGCCAAGAGGCCCACTATGGCTACACCTTC
few,TRBJ1-1,NA,TRBV19,CASSIAHPSTEAFF,TGTGCCAGTAGTATTGCCCACCCTAGCACTGAAGCTTTCTTT
few,TRBJ2-1,NA,TRBV6-8,CASSYGVSQQFF,TGTGCCAGCAGTTACGGCGTCTCACAGCAGTTCTTC
few,TRBJ1-5,TRBD1,TRBV28,CASSPPDREVGSNQPQHF,TGTGCCAGCAGTCCCCCGGACAGGGAGGTTGGGAGCAATCAGCCCCAGCATTTT
NA,TRBJ1-5,TRBD1,TRBV27,CASSLSIWQGVHQPQHF,TGTGCCAGCAGTTTATCGATATGGCAGGGGGTGCATCAGCCCCAGCATTTT
few,TRBJ2-7,NA,TRBV14,CASSQPNYEQYF,TGTGCCAGCAGCCAACCTAACTACGAGCAGTACTTC
NA,TRBJ2-2,TRBD2,TRBV6-2/TRBV6-3,CASSYSRLAGDPNTGELFF,TGTGCCAGCAGTTATTCCCGACTAGCGGGGGACCCGAACACCGGGGAGCTGTTTTTT
few,TRBJ2-7,NA,TRBV7-9,CASSLAGQHSYEQYF,TGTGCCAGCAGCTTAGCGGGACAACACTCCTACGAGCAGTACTTC
NA,TRBJ2-5,TRBD2,TRBV7-9,CASSPPLTTSGGAETQYF,TGTGCCAGCAGCCCCCCGCTTACGACTAGCGGGGGGGCAGAGACCCAGTACTTC